The clone carrying this TCR beta chain was counted once. Antigen specificity is unknown. Sequenced by immunoSEQ multiplex PCR; TCRdb stores in-frame clones only, minus some. Counted here are about 73,000 clones, around nine tenths occurring once; the ten biggest clones make up 0.78%. CDR1 is MDHEN, CDR2 SYDVKM, per germline. The CDR3 is 17 residues long. The sample is drawn from a study of OX40 agonist ivuxolimab in advanced cancers. Study-level background: Ivuxolimab was delivered to patients intravenously every 2 weeks at doses spanning 0.01 to 10 mg/kg. Study results and caveats: More expanded clones were found, on average, in CD8+ than in CD4+ T cells.

Sequencing used CD4+ or CD8+ T cells sorted from blood, obtained in a trial of the OX40 agonist ivuxolimab. V usage is TRBV28 and J usage is TRBJ2-5; the match to TRBD1 covers 9 bases. The J call may be mistaken, given a closer DNA end match to TRBJ2-7. The sequence was obtained from an adult with an advanced solid tumor such as melanoma, head and neck, liver or kidney cancer. This chain's CDR3 is CASSDPGQGLSSYEQYF. In DNA form, the CDR3 reads TGTGCCAGCAGTGATCCGGGACAGGGTTTGAGCTCCTACGAGCAGTACTTC.